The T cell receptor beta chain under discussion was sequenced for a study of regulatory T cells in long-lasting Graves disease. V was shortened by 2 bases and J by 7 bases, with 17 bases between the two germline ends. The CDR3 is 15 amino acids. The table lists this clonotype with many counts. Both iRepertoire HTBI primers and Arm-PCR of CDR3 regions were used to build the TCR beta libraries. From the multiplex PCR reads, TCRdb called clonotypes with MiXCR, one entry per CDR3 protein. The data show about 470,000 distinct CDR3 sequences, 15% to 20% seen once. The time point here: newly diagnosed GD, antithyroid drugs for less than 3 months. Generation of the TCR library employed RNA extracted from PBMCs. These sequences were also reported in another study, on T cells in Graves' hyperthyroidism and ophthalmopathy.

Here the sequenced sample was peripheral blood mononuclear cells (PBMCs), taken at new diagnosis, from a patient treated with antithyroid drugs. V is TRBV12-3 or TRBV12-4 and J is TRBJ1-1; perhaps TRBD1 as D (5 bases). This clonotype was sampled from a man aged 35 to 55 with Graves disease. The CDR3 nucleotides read TGTGCCAGCAGTTTAACCCCCCCGTGGGGGGGTGAAGCTTTCTTT. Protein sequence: CASSLTPPWGGEAFF.